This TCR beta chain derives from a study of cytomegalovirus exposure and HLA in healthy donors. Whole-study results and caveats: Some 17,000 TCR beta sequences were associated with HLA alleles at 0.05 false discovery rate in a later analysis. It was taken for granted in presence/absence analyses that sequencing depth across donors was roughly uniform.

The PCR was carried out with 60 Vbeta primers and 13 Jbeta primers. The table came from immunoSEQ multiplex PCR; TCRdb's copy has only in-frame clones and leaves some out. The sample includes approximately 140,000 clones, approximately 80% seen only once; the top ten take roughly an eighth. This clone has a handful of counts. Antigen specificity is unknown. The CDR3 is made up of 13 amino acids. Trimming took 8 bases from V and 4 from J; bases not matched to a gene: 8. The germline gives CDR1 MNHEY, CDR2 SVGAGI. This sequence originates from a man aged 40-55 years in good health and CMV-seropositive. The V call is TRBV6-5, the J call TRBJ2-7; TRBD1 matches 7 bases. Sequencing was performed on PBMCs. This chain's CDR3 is CASCRGQRYEQYF. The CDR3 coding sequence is TGTGCCAGCTGTAGGGGACAGCGATACGAGCAGTACTTC.